This T cell receptor (beta chain) was sequenced in a study of radiotherapy plus CTLA-4 blockade in lung cancer. Generated by immunoSEQ multiplex PCR, the TCRdb table keeps only in-frame clones and is missing some. The data hold 95,000 to 150,000 clones, with just under 90% observed a single time. Alongside CTLA-4 blockade with ipilimumab, patients with chemo-refractory metastatic non-small-cell lung cancer received focal radiation. Study results and caveats: After treatment with radiotherapy plus ipilimumab, TCR clones that came from the tumor expanded in blood.

A word on this clone: Its antigen is still unknown.

The starting material was peripheral blood, obtained from a patient treated with radiotherapy plus ipilimumab. The sequence was obtained from a human donor with non-small cell lung cancer that progressed on radiotherapy plus ipilimumab.

CDR3 in amino acids: CASSGFRVENEKLFF. CDR3 coding DNA: TGTGCCAGCAGTGGCTTTCGGGTGGAAAATGAAAAACTGTTTTTT. The rearrangement joins TRBV2 to TRBJ1-4; D gene unclear. CDR1 and CDR2 (germline): SNHLY, FYNNEI. This CDR3 is 15 amino acids long. The V end was cut by 4 bases, the J end by 5 bases, with 14 bases between.